This is a list of T cell receptor beta chains from one sample in a study of T cell changes during pregnancy in multiple sclerosis. Measured with immunoSEQ multiplex PCR; TCRdb has only the in-frame clones, and not every one. In the table there are approximately 79,000 clones, approximately 90% of which are singletons. The sample was CD4+ T cells from peripheral blood mononuclear cells, taken before pregnancy. These TCRs come from a female donor with multiple sclerosis, enrolled in a pregnancy study. CDR3s include the opening cysteine and the closing phenylalanine or tryptophan. A D gene is named only where the DNA matches it firmly. Clone size appears in some rows only: once, few, many, or a class for an expanded clone.

d_call clone_size j_call v_call cdr3_nt cdr3_aa
. . TRBJ1-3 TRBV2 TGTGCCAGCAGAACCGACGGAGACACCATATATTTT CASRTDGDTIYF
. . TRBJ1-1 TRBV27 TGTGCCAGCAGTGCGTCAGGTGTGTGGACTGAAGCTTTCTTT CASSASGVWTEAFF
. . TRBJ1-2 TRBV18 TGTGCCAGCTCACCACCGGAAGGGGACTATGGCTACACCTTC CASSPPEGDYGYTF
. few TRBJ1-3 TRBV7-9 TGTGCCAGCAGCGTGGCCAACCCTGGAAACACCATATATTTT CASSVANPGNTIYF
. . TRBJ1-5 TRBV27 TGTGCCAGCAGAAGGGGATCGGTCGGACAGCCCCAGCATTTT CASRRGSVGQPQHF
TRBD2 . TRBJ2-1 TRBV28 TGCGCCGCCGGACTAGCGGGAGCAGGCGAGCAGTTCTTC CAAGLAGAGEQFF
. . TRBJ2-3 TRBV7-9 TGTGCCAGCAGCCGTTCTAGCACAGATACGCAGTATTTT CASSRSSTDTQYF
TRBD1 . TRBJ2-1 TRBV19 TGTGCCAGTAGTATAGGATTACGGGACAGGATTAACAATGAGCAGTTCTTC CASSIGLRDRINNEQFF
. . TRBJ1-4 TRBV10-3 TGTGCCATCAGTGAAACAGGGCGGGAAAAACTGTTTTTT CAISETGREKLFF
. . TRBJ1-5 TRBV6-1 TGTGCCAGCAGTGGAGGGATGGGGCAGCCCCAGCATTTT CASSGGMGQPQHF
. . TRBJ2-3 TRBV27 TGTGCCAGCAGTTTCATATCGGGAGCCGGCACAGATACGCAGTATTTT CASSFISGAGTDTQYF
. . TRBJ2-1 TRBV29-1 TGCAGCGTTCCAGGCGGGGGCTATGAGCAGTTCTTC CSVPGGGYEQFF
TRBD2 . TRBJ2-2 TRBV5-1 TGCGCCAGCAGTTGGGGGGGACACACCGGGGAGCTGTTTTTT CASSWGGHTGELFF
TRBD2 . TRBJ2-5 TRBV30 TGTGCCTGGAGTCTGGGCGGGAGGGCCGAGTACCAAGAGACCCAGTACTTC CAWSLGGRAEYQETQYF
TRBD1 . TRBJ1-2 TRBV28 TGTGCCAGCAGTCGGACAGGGGTCTATGGCTACACCTTC CASSRTGVYGYTF
TRBD1 . TRBJ1-1 TRBV30 TGTGCCTGGAGTGCCGACAGGGGGGCTTTCTTT CAWSADRGAFF
TRBD1 . TRBJ1-1 TRBV23-1 TGCGCCAGCAGTACAGGGGGCTTGGCTGAAGCTTTCTTT CASSTGGLAEAFF
TRBD2 once TRBJ2-6 TRBV6-5 TGTGCCAGCCGGGGGGGGCTTGGCGCCAACGTCCTGACTTTC CASRGGLGANVLTF
. . TRBJ1-2 TRBV5-5 TGTGCCAGCAGCGAGAGCCCCTCACCTCCGGGGGGCTACACCTTC CASSESPSPPGGYTF
TRBD1 . TRBJ1-2 TRBV2 TGTGCCAGCAGTGAAGAGTACAGGGGGGGAGGCTACACCTTC CASSEEYRGGGYTF
TRBD1 . TRBJ1-3 TRBV30 TGTGCCTGGAGTGAGACAGGGGGAAACACCATATATTTT CAWSETGGNTIYF
. . TRBJ1-5 TRBV19 TGTGCCAGTAGTATTTCAGGGGTGAATCAGCCCCAGCATTTT CASSISGVNQPQHF
TRBD1 . TRBJ2-1 TRBV25-1 TGTGCCAGCGGGACAGGGAATGAGCAGTTCTTC CASGTGNEQFF
TRBD2 . TRBJ2-7 TRBV7-9 TGTGCCAGCAGACCTGGGACTAGCAACGAGCAGTACTTC CASRPGTSNEQYF
. once TRBJ1-1 TRBV5-6 TGTGCCAGCAGCTTGGCTGGCAGATCCAATGAAGCTTTCTTT CASSLAGRSNEAFF
. . TRBJ1-3 TRBV13 TGTGCCAGCAGCCGAAAAGACAGTGGAAACACCATATATTTT CASSRKDSGNTIYF
TRBD1 . TRBJ2-7 TRBV10-1 TGCGCCAGCAGTGAAGGACAGGTGGTCAACGAGCAGTACTTC CASSEGQVVNEQYF
TRBD2 . TRBJ2-5 TRBV23-1 TGCGCCAGCAGTCACCCCGGGACTAGCGTCAAAGAGACCCAGTACTTC CASSHPGTSVKETQYF
TRBD1 . TRBJ1-5 TRBV5-8 TGTGCCAGCAGCCCGGGTTACCACGGACAGGAAAATCAGCCCCAGCATTTT CASSPGYHGQENQPQHF
. . TRBJ1-4 TRBV6-1 TGTGCCAGCAGTGAAAGGGGACAACTACTGGCAACTAATGAAAAACTGTTTTTT CASSERGQLLATNEKLFF
. . TRBJ2-1 TRBV10-3 TGTGCCATCAGTTCACAGGGAATCACCTACAATGAGCAGTTCTTC CAISSQGITYNEQFF
. . TRBJ1-1 TRBV5-1 TGCGCCAGCAGCTTTGGAGGGGACACTGAAGCTTTCTTT CASSFGGDTEAFF